What follows are 32 T cell receptor beta chains derived from one specimen sequenced in a study of early T cells in non-severe SARS-CoV-2 infection. TCRdb re-called the 5' RACE reads with MiXCR, one entry per CDR3 protein. The data show tens of thousands of distinct CDR3 sequences, with 4% to 4.5% seen just once and 4% to 4.5% held by the top ten. The sequenced sample was whole blood. The receptors were sampled from an adult who was a healthcare worker with PCR-confirmed SARS-CoV-2 infection or an uninfected control (not recorded which).

This clonotype showed up many times. This chain links TRBV28 with TRBJ2-5; D possibly matches TRBD1 or TRBD2 (6 bases each). Trimming removed 3 bases from V and 2 bases from J, with 13 bases in between. There are 15 residues in the CDR3. The germline V gene has CDR1 MDHEN and CDR2 SYDVKM. The CDR3 nucleotides are TGTGCCAGCAGTTTTAAGGGGGGCTGGCAAGAGACCCAGTACTTC. Its translation is CASSFKGGWQETQYF.

This clonotype was picked up many times. The chain employs TRBV6-1 and TRBJ2-1, with D maybe TRBD2 (5 bases). Per the germline V gene, CDR1 is MNHNS and CDR2 is SASEGT. There are 15 residues in the CDR3. The germline V and J ends were trimmed by 0 bases and 6 bases, with 12 bases remaining between them. Here the CDR3 reads CASSEAGDPPNEQFF. CDR3 nucleotide sequence: TGTGCCAGCAGTGAAGCGGGAGACCCTCCCAATGAGCAGTTCTTC.

This clonotype showed up many times. The chain links TRBV12-3 or TRBV12-4 to TRBJ2-1; D is perhaps TRBD2 (6 bases). V was cut by 6 bases and J by 10 bases, with 13 bases left in between. The CDR3 length is 12 residues. This CDR3 is CASSPEGPEQFF. DNA of the CDR3: TGTGCCAGCAGCCCGGAGGGCCCCGAGCAGTTCTTC.

This clonotype was detected many times. CDR3 nucleotide sequence: TGTGCCAGCAGTTTAACCGGGACAGGGTACTACGAGCAGTACTTC. This translates into CASSLTGTGYYEQYF. The J gene is TRBJ2-7, the V gene TRBV27; 9 nucleotides align to TRBD1. V lost 2 bases and J lost 3; bases outside the gene matches: 5. CDR1 and CDR2 (germline): MNHEY, SMNVEV (reference sequence). CDR3 size: 15 residues.

This clonotype was seen at least ten times. V and J are TRBV2 and TRBJ2-7; D possibly corresponds to TRBD1 (6 bases). V was pared by 7 bases and J by 5 bases, with 21 bases between. The CDR3 contains 15 residues. Per the germline V gene, CDR1 is SNHLY and CDR2 is FYNNEI. CDR3 bases: TGTGCCAGCACGGGCACAGGGAAAGGTTTGGACGAGCAGTACTTC. This codes for CASTGTGKGLDEQYF.

This clonotype was observed many times. The chain carries TRBV7-6 and TRBJ2-3; D uncertain. CDR1 is SGHVS and CDR2 is FNYEAQ in the germline V gene. Deletions cut 2 bases from V and 5 bases from J, with 11 bases between. The CDR3 sequence is 14 residues long. The CDR3 DNA reads TGTGCCAGCAGCTTATCTGGCGCCGAAGATACGCAGTATTTT. It encodes CASSLSGAEDTQYF.

This clonotype has just a few counts. The rearrangement uses TRBV5-1 and TRBJ2-5, with 10 bases identical to TRBD2. V lost 2 bases and J lost 3; bases outside the gene matches: 1. This CDR3 has 14 amino acids. The germline V gene encodes CDR1 SGHRS and CDR2 YFSETQ. The CDR3 nucleotides are TGCGCCAGCAGCTTAACTAGCGGGAAAGAGACCCAGTACTTC. Translating gives CASSLTSGKETQYF. The variable domain in full, with the rest retrieved from reference TRBV5-1 and TRBJ2-5, is KAGVTQTPRYLIKTRGQQVTLSCSPISGHRSVSWYQQTPGQGLQFLFEYFSETQRNKGNFPGRFSGRQFSNSRSEMNVSTLELGDSALYLCASSLTSGKETQYFGPGTRLLVL.

The gene calls are TRBV20-1 and TRBJ1-1, with D unclear. This CDR3 has 15 residues. Germline V gene sequence: CDR1 DFQATT, CDR2 SNEGSKA (reference sequence). V was pared by 0 bases and J by 4 bases, with 15 bases between. The CDR3: CSAREGGVSGTEAFF. CDR3 in DNA: TGCAGTGCTAGAGAGGGTGGTGTGAGTGGCACTGAAGCTTTCTTT.

In this sample, this clonotype turned up a few times. This chain links TRBV28 with TRBJ2-7; tentative D call: TRBD1 (6 bases). The CDR3 extends over 15 amino acids. Trimming took off 2 bases at V and 0 bases at J, with 11 bases between the two ends. Germline lookup yields CDR1 MDHEN and CDR2 SYDVKM. The CDR3 DNA follows: TGTGCCAGCAGTTTAGCAGGGGAACTCTCCTACGAGCAGTACTTC. Amino acids: CASSLAGELSYEQYF.

This clonotype was found a few times. V gene TRBV7-6 combines with J gene TRBJ1-5, with no clear D. Trimming removed 5 bases from V and 5 bases from J, with 7 bases in between. This CDR3 is 12 amino acids long. Germline V lookup: CDR1 SGHVS, CDR2 FNYEAQ. The CDR3 here is CASSPGYQPQHF. DNA for the CDR3: TGTGCCAGCAGCCCTGGCTATCAGCCCCAGCATTTT.

This clonotype was observed many times. The chain has TRBV6-2 or TRBV6-3 and TRBJ2-1; D may be TRBD2 (6 bases). The CDR3 contains 15 residues. In germline, CDR1 is MNHEY, CDR2 SVGEGT. Trimming left V 0 bases short and J 5 bases short, with 11 bases between. The CDR3 sequence: CASSYSGTGHNEQFF. Written as DNA, the CDR3 is TGTGCCAGCAGTTACTCCGGGACTGGGCACAATGAGCAGTTCTTC.

This clonotype came up many times. CDR3 in amino acids: CASSLGSGGSYEQYF. The CDR3 DNA is TGTGCCAGCAGTTTAGGTAGCGGGGGTTCCTACGAGCAGTACTTC. The chain uses TRBV28 and TRBJ2-7, with 9 bases matching TRBD2. The CDR3 is 15 amino acids. V trimming: 2 bases; J trimming: 1 base; junction bases outside the gene matches: 3. The germline V gene encodes CDR1 MDHEN and CDR2 SYDVKM.

This clonotype has only a few counts. The rearrangement uses TRBV6-5 and TRBJ2-1; 10 nucleotides align to TRBD2. From germline, CDR1 is MNHEY and CDR2 SVGAGI. The ends lost 6 bases at V and 4 bases at J; junction bases unmatched: 3. This CDR3 region has 14 residues. Here the CDR3 reads CASSSSGSYNEQFF. The CDR3 DNA follows: TGTGCCAGCAGCTCTAGCGGGAGTTACAATGAGCAGTTCTTC.

This sequence joins TRBV7-6 and TRBJ2-4, with D perhaps assigned TRBD1 or TRBD2 (5 bases each). The CDR3 has 13 residues. The germline V and J ends were trimmed by 4 bases and 7 bases, with 11 bases remaining between them. Germline values: CDR1 SGHVS, CDR2 FNYEAQ. CDR3 residues: CASSSIEGNIQYF. The CDR3 DNA sequence: TGTGCCAGCAGCTCTATTGAGGGGAACATTCAGTACTTC.

At least ten counts were recorded for this clonotype. The CDR3 is CASRPGHLKNIQYF. CDR3 in DNA: TGTGCCAGCCGCCCCGGGCACCTAAAAAACATTCAGTACTTC. The V call is TRBV6-1, the J call TRBJ2-4; D unresolved. This CDR3 region has 14 residues. The V gene lost 8 bases and the J gene lost 4 bases, with 15 bases spanning the gap. Germline V lookup: CDR1 MNHNS, CDR2 SASEGT.

The genes are TRBV29-1 and TRBJ2-5; D is perhaps TRBD2 (5 bases). V was cut by 4 bases and J by 7 bases, with 16 bases left in between. CDR1 is SQVTM and CDR2 is ANQGSEA in the germline V gene. The CDR3 extends over 13 amino acids. In nucleotides, the CDR3 is TGCAGCGTTGTCTTTGTGATCCGGGGGACCCAGTACTTC. It codes for CSVVFVIRGTQYF.

This clonotype was seen repeatedly, ten times or more. V usage is TRBV28 and J usage is TRBJ1-1; D gene unclear. The CDR3 extends over 14 amino acids. Germline V lookup: CDR1 MDHEN, CDR2 SYDVKM. V was pared by 6 bases and J by 11 bases, with 22 bases between. The CDR3 sequence is CASSLTVGLVLAFF. DNA for the CDR3: TGTGCCAGCAGCCTAACAGTGGGCCTGGTTTTGGCTTTCTTT.

This clonotype was counted ten times or more. The rearrangement links TRBV18 to TRBJ1-2, with D tentatively TRBD1 (6 bases). The CDR3 has 15 residues. CDR1 KGHSH and CDR2 LQKENI come from the germline V gene. The germline V and J ends were trimmed by 2 bases and 4 bases, with 14 bases remaining between them. CDR3 in DNA: TGTGCCAGCTCACCAAGGTCAGGGGAGGCCTATGGCTACACCTTC. It is translated as CASSPRSGEAYGYTF.

The sample holds many counts of this clonotype. J is TRBJ2-7 and V is TRBV20-1, with a tentative D call TRBD2 (6 bases). This CDR3 is built from 14 residues. With 0 bases removed from V and 6 bases from J, the gap between germline ends came to 15 bases. Germline V gene sequence: CDR1 DFQATT, CDR2 SNEGSKA (reference sequence). The CDR3 is CSARDFASAREQYF. The CDR3 DNA reads as TGCAGTGCTAGAGACTTCGCTAGCGCTCGCGAGCAGTACTTC.

Many counts were recorded for this clonotype. J is TRBJ1-1 and V is TRBV29-1; 8 bases match TRBD1. The CDR3 contains 13 residues. The V gene's germline CDR1 is SQVTM and CDR2 ANQGSEA. The J segment lost 0 bases and the V segment lost 7 bases, leaving 4 bases of the junction unmatched. The CDR3 sequence: CSASTGVNTEAFF. The CDR3 coding sequence is TGCAGCGCATCGACAGGGGTGAACACTGAAGCTTTCTTT.

This clonotype was counted at least ten times. The CDR3 nucleotides read TGCAGTGCTCCTTCGACTAGCGGAACCTACGAGCAGTACTTC. Residues: CSAPSTSGTYEQYF. The V and J genes are TRBV20-1 and TRBJ2-7; TRBD2 matches 9 bases. Germline CDR1 is DFQATT and CDR2 is SNEGSKA (reference sequence). The trim removed 5 bases at V and 2 bases at J, leaving 7 bases unmatched. The CDR3 covers 14 residues.

The sample holds many counts of this clonotype. The V call is TRBV25-1, the J call TRBJ2-7; a possible D gene is TRBD2 (6 bases). Germline V CDR1 and CDR2: MGHDK, SYGVNS. The CDR3 is made up of 15 amino acids. Trimming cost V 5 bases and J 0 bases, with 14 bases left between them. The CDR3: CASSNGRGSSYEQYF. The CDR3 DNA follows: TGTGCCAGCAGTAACGGACGGGGGAGCTCCTACGAGCAGTACTTC.

This clonotype was counted many times. The chain's CDR3 is CASSLGRDTEAFF. CDR3 nucleotides: TGTGCCAGCAGTTTGGGGAGGGACACTGAAGCTTTCTTT. The gene calls are TRBV2 and TRBJ1-1; D remains ambiguous. The V end was cut by 5 bases, the J end by 3 bases, with 10 bases between. The CDR3 loop spans 13 amino acids. Germline CDR1 reads SNHLY; CDR2 reads FYNNEI. The variable domain in full, with the rest retrieved from reference TRBV2 and TRBJ1-1, is EPEVTQTPSHQVTQMGQEVILRCVPISNHLYFYWYRQILGQKVEFLVSFYNNEISEKSEIFDDQFSVERPDGSNFTLKIRSTKLEDSAMYFCASSLGRDTEAFFGQGTRLTVV.

In this sample, this clonotype turned up many times. The rearrangement joins TRBV28 to TRBJ1-1; D not resolved. Germline-derived CDR1 and CDR2 are MDHEN and SYDVKM. V was cut by 5 bases and J by 4 bases, with 23 bases left in between. The CDR3 is 17 amino acids. Here the CDR3 DNA reads TGTGCCAGCAGTCCTAACCCTTCCGCGCTCGGCGGCACTGAAGCTTTCTTT. Its protein is CASSPNPSALGGTEAFF.

This clonotype was recorded many times. V is TRBV7-2 and J is TRBJ1-1, with a tentative D call TRBD1 (5 bases). V dropped 4 bases and J dropped 2 bases, with 8 bases sitting between them. CDR1 SGHTA and CDR2 FQGNSA come from the germline V gene. CDR3 length: 13 residues. For the CDR3, the DNA is TGTGCCAGCAGCTCCGGACACAACACTGAAGCTTTCTTT. This encodes CASSSGHNTEAFF.

This clonotype was observed a few times. This chain connects TRBV6-2 or TRBV6-3 to TRBJ1-1; no reliable D call. The length of the CDR3 is 12 residues. The V gene's germline CDR1 is MNHEY and CDR2 SVGEGT. V lost 2 bases to trimming and J lost 5 bases, with 6 bases between them. The CDR3 region has the DNA TGTGCCAGCAGTTACCCACATACTGAAGCTTTCTTT. Amino acids: CASSYPHTEAFF.

At least ten counts were recorded for this clonotype. CDR3 sequence (DNA): TGTGCCAGCAGTACTGGGACTAGTGCGACCCAGTACTTC. Translation gives CASSTGTSATQYF. The rearrangement joins TRBV6-6 to TRBJ2-5; 8 bases are shared with TRBD2. CDR1 and CDR2 from the germline V gene are MNHNY and SVGAGI (reference sequence). The CDR3 extends over 13 amino acids. Unmatched junction bases numbered 6, after V lost 5 bases and J lost 7 bases.

There are many counts of this clonotype. The V gene is TRBV7-3, the J gene TRBJ2-1; no clear D gene. Germline V gives CDR1 SGHTA, CDR2 FQGTGA. The germline V and J ends were trimmed by 2 bases and 1 base, with 6 bases remaining between them. The CDR3 loop spans 14 amino acids. The CDR3 reads CASSLLASYNEQFF. As DNA, the CDR3 is TGTGCCAGCAGCTTATTAGCATCCTACAATGAGCAGTTCTTC.

This clonotype showed up many times. The V and J genes are TRBV20-1 and TRBJ2-1, with 7 nucleotides matching TRBD2. V was pared by 4 bases and J by 5 bases, with 8 bases of the junction left unmatched. The V gene's germline CDR1 is DFQATT and CDR2 SNEGSKA (reference sequence). The CDR3 has 14 amino acids. For the CDR3, the DNA is TGCAGTGCTACCGAGGGGACTACCCACAATGAGCAGTTCTTC. This encodes CSATEGTTHNEQFF.

The V gene is TRBV29-1, the J gene TRBJ2-2; D is undetermined. CDR1 and CDR2 (germline): SQVTM, ANQGSEA. The CDR3 sequence is 13 residues long. Trimming cost V 6 bases and J 3 bases, with 11 bases left between them. CDR3 residues: CSVSEQDTGELFF. The CDR3 DNA reads TGCAGCGTCTCAGAGCAAGACACCGGGGAGCTGTTTTTT.

In its sample, this clonotype was seen many times. This chain joins TRBV20-1 and TRBJ2-3; TRBD2 agrees at 8 bases. Germline assignment: CDR1 DFQATT and CDR2 SNEGSKA (reference sequence). This CDR3 is built from 15 residues. The trim removed 5 bases at V and 2 bases at J, leaving 9 bases unmatched. CDR3 region: CSAPMRGAHTDTQYF. The DNA of the CDR3 is TGCAGTGCTCCTATGCGGGGGGCCCACACAGATACGCAGTATTTT.

The chain is built from TRBV12-3 or TRBV12-4 and TRBJ2-3, with a tentative D call TRBD2 (6 bases). Deletions cut 3 bases from V and 5 bases from J, with 9 bases between. This CDR3 comprises 13 residues. DNA of the CDR3: TGTGCCAGCAGTTTGGGACTTGGAGATACGCAGTATTTT. Protein: CASSLGLGDTQYF.